The TCR beta chain described here comes from a study of T-cell memory formation after mild COVID-19. Study-level findings and limits: Second-wave clones peaking on day 37 lacked confirmed SARS-CoV-2 specificity.

TCR alpha and TCR beta cDNA libraries carrying sample barcodes and UMIs were produced by 5'RACE using constant-segment primers. Each CDR3 protein gets one entry after TCRdb re-called the 5' RACE reads with MiXCR. The table lists under 300,000 distinct CDR3 sequences, roughly 8.2% of them singletons, with 22% in the top ten. To note about this clonotype: As yet, its antigen is unknown.

This CDR3 contains 14 residues. The germline V gene encodes CDR1 MNHEY and CDR2 SVGAGI. Trimming took off 5 bases at V and 1 base at J, with 9 bases between the two ends. The source material was PBMCs or a T cell subset sorted from them (not recorded which). The clonotype was recovered from a young man who had mild COVID-19 (a few samples of this study predate the infection). Cell type and time point are not known. This sequence joins TRBV6-5 and TRBJ2-4; D gene ambiguous. The CDR3: CASSQTRAKNIQYF. The CDR3 coding sequence is TGTGCCAGCAGTCAAACACGGGCCAAAAACATTCAGTACTTC.